The source of this T cell receptor (beta chain) is a study of T cells after yellow fever vaccination. Regarding the study as a whole: FACS-sorted repertoires could contain abundant clonotypes contaminating from the bulk population. It was the secondary response that reached its peak faster, day 5 versus 15, but it was weaker. Some clonotypes, a small share, were shared between CD4 and CD8 compartments.

The TCR cDNA carried a universal primer site and UMIs from 5'RACE template switching. A single record per CDR3 protein comes from TCRdb applying MiXCR to the 5' RACE reads. Among some 110,000 distinct CDR3 sequences listed, around 7.2% were seen once. The table lists this clonotype with a few counts. Its antigen remains unknown. The sequences come from CD4+ T cells sorted from PBMCs, collected about 49 days after the first yellow fever vaccination. The TCR sequence derives from a man between 18 and 29 years old who received the YFV17D yellow fever vaccine.

CDR3 bases: TGCGCCAGCAGCTGGGGTTTTTTAGCCAAAAACATTCAGTACTTC. This codes for CASSWGFLAKNIQYF. This sequence joins TRBV5-1 and TRBJ2-4; no clear D. Germline loops: CDR1 SGHRS, CDR2 YFSETQ. CDR3 length: 15 residues. Trimming took off 3 bases at V and 0 bases at J, with 10 bases between the two ends.